This T cell receptor beta chain was documented in a study of siplizumab effects on memory and regulatory T cells. The study, taken as a whole, reports: A minor fraction of alloreactive clones, and no more, mapped to unstimulated subsets. Apparently more diverse than memory cells, naive T cells also seemed major alloresponse contributors. Naive versus memory phenotype went unassigned for roughly 75-95% of proliferating CD4+ or CD8+ clones. Siplizumab caused a significant drop in alloreactive sequences traceable to unstimulated CD4+ memory cells.

The CDR3 has 16 residues. The V and J ends lost 3 bases and 4 bases respectively, with 18 bases between them. CDR1 is SGHTS, CDR2 YDEGEE, per germline. Remarks on this clone: Its specificity is unknown.

The method was immunoSEQ multiplex PCR; TCRdb's version includes in-frame clones alone and lacks a portion of them. The sample has roughly 75,000 clones, 93% seen once; the top ten hold 4% to 5.5%. The TCR comes from a human donor in good health. The material sequenced was CD8+ T cells sorted from blood. The chain joins TRBV5-8 to TRBJ2-3; TRBD1 might be the D (5 bases). The CDR3 sequence: CASSSEWTSGADTQYF. The CDR3 region has the DNA TGTGCCAGCAGCTCGGAATGGACATCTGGCGCAGATACGCAGTATTTT.